The clone carrying this T cell receptor (beta chain) appeared a few times. These data originate in a study of beta chain features in type 1 diabetes. Expressed TCRB transcripts got sequenced, as all isolated RNA was reverse transcribed. Sequencing of naive, central memory and regulatory T cell samples gave an average of about 3.9 million reads. Sequenced by immunoSEQ multiplex PCR; TCRdb stores in-frame clones only, minus some. The sample holds about 180,000 clones, roughly an eighth seen once. The CDR3 is 17 residues long. In germline, CDR1 is SGHRS, CDR2 YFSETQ. With 6 bases removed from V and 0 bases from J, the gap between germline ends came to 21 bases.

Sequencing used central memory CD4+ T cells from blood. The V gene is TRBV5-1, the J gene TRBJ1-1; possibly TRBD1 for D (6 bases). This sequence originates from a woman under 30 in good health. Here the CDR3 reads CASNPTGRASMNTEAFF. CDR3 nucleotides: TGCGCCAGCAACCCAACAGGGCGGGCTTCCATGAACACTGAAGCTTTCTTT.